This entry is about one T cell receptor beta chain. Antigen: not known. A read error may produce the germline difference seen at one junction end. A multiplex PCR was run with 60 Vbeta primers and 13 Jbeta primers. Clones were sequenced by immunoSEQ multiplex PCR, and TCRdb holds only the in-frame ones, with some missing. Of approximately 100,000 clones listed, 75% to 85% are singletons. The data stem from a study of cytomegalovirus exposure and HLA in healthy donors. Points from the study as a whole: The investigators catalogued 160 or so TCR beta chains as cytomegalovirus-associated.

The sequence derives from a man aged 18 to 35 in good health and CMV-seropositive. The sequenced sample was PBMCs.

This chain's CDR3 is CASSLMNRLAGGRVF. Written as DNA, the CDR3 is TGTGCCAGCAGCTTAATGAATCGACTAGCGGGGGGCAGGGTCTTC. The gene calls are TRBV11-2 and TRBJ2-7, with 13 bases that match TRBD2. Germline-derived CDR1 and CDR2 are SGHAT and FQNNGV. The CDR3 contains 15 residues.